Each of the 13 T cell receptor beta chains below was sequenced from the same sample in a study of blood T cell repertoires in COVID-19. The assay was immunoSEQ multiplex PCR, and TCRdb's table has in-frame clones only and misses some. Of around 9,800 clones in the sample, roughly nine tenths are singletons; the top ten hold more than 25%. Input material: peripheral blood. The receptor source for this set is a man aged 25-40 years with active or convalescent COVID-19.

The chain recombines TRBV11-2 with TRBJ2-2, with a tentative D call TRBD2 (6 bases). CDR1 and CDR2 from the germline V gene are SGHAT and FQNNGV. Trimming left V 5 bases short and J 4 bases short, with 20 bases between. The CDR3 totals 17 residues. In DNA form, the CDR3 reads TGTGCCAGCAGCGTGAACCCTATGGGAGGTTCCACCGGGGAGCTGTTTTTT. This translates into CASSVNPMGGSTGELFF.

The chain couples TRBV27 to TRBJ1-2, with 9 bases aligning to TRBD1. The V segment lost 5 bases and the J segment 2 bases; nucleotides outside the gene matches: 6. Germline V CDR1 and CDR2: MNHEY, SMNVEV (reference sequence). The CDR3 loop spans 15 amino acids. This CDR3 is CASSPSGQGNYGYTF. In DNA, the CDR3 is TGTGCCAGCAGTCCCTCGGGACAGGGCAACTATGGCTACACCTTC.

This clone has a single count. The J gene is TRBJ2-5, the V gene TRBV11-2; 11 nucleotides agree with TRBD2. Germline CDR1 is SGHAT and CDR2 is FQNNGV. The CDR3 is made up of 16 amino acids. Germline trimming cut 6 bases from V and 2 bases from J; bases unmatched to any gene: 8. The CDR3 is CASSFGLAGPQETQYF. CDR3 bases: TGTGCCAGCAGTTTCGGACTAGCGGGTCCACAAGAGACCCAGTACTTC.

The chain is built from TRBV9 and TRBJ1-3; 8 positions agree with TRBD1. The CDR3 loop spans 16 amino acids. The germline V gene encodes CDR1 SGDLS and CDR2 YYNGEE. V trimming: 4 bases; J trimming: 5 bases; junction bases outside the gene matches: 11. CDR3 nucleotides: TGTGCCAGCAGCCCCCCGGACAGGGATAGTAGAAACACCATATATTTT. This encodes CASSPPDRDSRNTIYF.

The chain employs TRBV11-2 and TRBJ2-3, with 9 bases aligning to TRBD2. The CDR3 totals 18 residues. The V gene end was trimmed by 1 base and the J gene end by 4 bases; junction bases not matched to a gene: 12. Germline-derived CDR1 and CDR2 are SGHAT and FQNNGV. In DNA form, the CDR3 reads TGTGCCAGCAGCTTAGGCGGGGGGGGAGGTGGATCCGCAGATACGCAGTATTTT. This codes for CASSLGGGGGGSADTQYF.

This chain uses TRBV20-1 with TRBJ2-6; D call uncertain. This CDR3 contains 14 residues. Germline-derived CDR1 and CDR2 are DFQATT and SNEGSKA (reference sequence). Trimming removed 3 bases at V and 1 base at J, with 7 bases between. The CDR3 is CSASVVSGANVLTF. The CDR3 DNA follows: TGCAGTGCTAGTGTCGTTTCTGGGGCCAACGTCCTGACTTTC.

The chain couples TRBV7-8 to TRBJ1-5; no definite D call. Germline V gene sequence: CDR1 SGHVS, CDR2 FQNEAQ. Trimming left V 0 bases short and J 3 bases short, with 12 bases between. The CDR3 extends over 16 amino acids. This chain's CDR3 is CASSLAAAADNQPQHF. CDR3 bases: TGTGCCAGCAGCTTAGCGGCGGCAGCAGACAATCAGCCCCAGCATTTT.

This clone was counted once. The J gene is TRBJ1-3, the V gene TRBV3-1 (or the pseudogene TRBV3-2), with D possibly being TRBD1 (5 bases). V lost 5 bases and J 0 bases, leaving 11 bases between the germline ends. Germline CDR1 LGHDT, CDR2 YNNKEL (reference sequence). The CDR3 spans 15 residues. CDR3 in DNA: TGTGCCAGCAGCGAACAGGCGATCTCTGGAAACACCATATATTTT. This gives the protein CASSEQAISGNTIYF.

The rearrangement links TRBV5-1 to TRBJ2-3; D is perhaps TRBD2 (5 bases). Germline lookup yields CDR1 SGHRS and CDR2 YFSETQ. The CDR3 has 16 residues. The V end was cut by 0 bases, the J end by 9 bases, with 20 bases between. CDR3 sequence (DNA): TGCGCCAGCAGCTTGGGCTCCTTGCCAGCGGAAGGCACGCAGTATTTT. Translated, it gives CASSLGSLPAEGTQYF.

This clone is a singleton in its sample. The gene calls are TRBV5-1 and TRBJ2-5; no clear D gene. Germline V lookup: CDR1 SGHRS, CDR2 YFSETQ. V was cut by 1 base and J by 2 bases, with 9 bases left in between. The CDR3 has 14 residues. CDR3 protein: CASSLFGQQETQYF. The CDR3 bases are TGCGCCAGCAGCTTGTTTGGGCAGCAAGAGACCCAGTACTTC.

The chain couples TRBV9 to TRBJ2-7; 8 bases agree with TRBD1. After removal of 4 bases from V and 6 bases from J, the junction contained 3 bases not matched to a gene. The CDR3 is 12 amino acids. The germline V gene encodes CDR1 SGDLS and CDR2 YYNGEE. The CDR3 coding sequence is TGTGCCAGCAGCAGGACAGGGTCCGAGCAGTACTTC. Translated, it gives CASSRTGSEQYF.

This chain joins TRBV6-4 and TRBJ2-2, with D possibly being TRBD2 (5 bases). Trimming stripped 3 bases from V and 1 base from J, with 18 bases between. This CDR3 contains 18 residues. CDR1 is MRHNA and CDR2 is SNTAGT in the germline V gene. The CDR3 DNA reads as TGTGCCAGCAGTGAGAGCGGAGACGTCGTACAGAACACCGGGGAGCTGTTTTTT. Protein: CASSESGDVVQNTGELFF.

V and J are TRBV6-5 and TRBJ1-5, with 7 nucleotides matching TRBD1. This CDR3 comprises 14 residues. J was trimmed by 6 bases and V by 4 bases; bases with no gene match: 6. Germline-derived CDR1 and CDR2 are MNHEY and SVGAGI. As DNA, the CDR3 is TGTGCCAGCAGTTCGACAGGGCCTTTTCAGCCCCAGCATTTT. Protein: CASSSTGPFQPQHF.